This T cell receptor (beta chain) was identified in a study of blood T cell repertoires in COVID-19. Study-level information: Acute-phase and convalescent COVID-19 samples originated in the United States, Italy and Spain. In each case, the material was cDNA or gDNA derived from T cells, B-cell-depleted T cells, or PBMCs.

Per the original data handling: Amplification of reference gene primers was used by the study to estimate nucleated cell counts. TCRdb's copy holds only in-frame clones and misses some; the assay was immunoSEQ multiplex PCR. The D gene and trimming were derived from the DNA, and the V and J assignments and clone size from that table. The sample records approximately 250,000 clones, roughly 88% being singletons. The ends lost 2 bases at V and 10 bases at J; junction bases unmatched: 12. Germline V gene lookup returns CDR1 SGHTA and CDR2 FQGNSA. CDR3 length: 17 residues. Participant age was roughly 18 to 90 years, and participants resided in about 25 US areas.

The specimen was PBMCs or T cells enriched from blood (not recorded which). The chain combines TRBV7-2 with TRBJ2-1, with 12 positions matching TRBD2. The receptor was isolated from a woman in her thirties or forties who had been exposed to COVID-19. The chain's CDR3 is CASSLRVLAGGVAEQFF. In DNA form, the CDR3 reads TGTGCCAGCAGCTTAAGGGTACTAGCGGGAGGCGTCGCCGAGCAGTTCTTC. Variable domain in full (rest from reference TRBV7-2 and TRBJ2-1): GAGVSQSPSNKVTEKGKDVELRCDPISGHTALYWYRQSLGQGLEFLIYFQGNSAPDKSGLPSDRFSAERTGGSVSTLTIQRTQQEDSAVYLCASSLRVLAGGVAEQFFGPGTRLTVL.